This is a list of T cell receptor beta chains from one sample in a study of blood T cell repertoires in COVID-19. Clones were sequenced by immunoSEQ multiplex PCR, and TCRdb holds only the in-frame ones, with some missing. This table has a few hundred thousand clones, around 81% appearing once. The sequencing sample was made of PBMCs or T cells enriched from blood (not recorded which). These receptors were collected from a man in his thirties or forties with acute COVID-19. CDR3s leave out the opening cysteine and the closing phenylalanine or tryptophan.

cdr3_length	v_call	j_call	cdr3_aa
11	TRBV19	TRBJ2-5	ASSLRYQETQY
13	TRBV11-2	TRBJ2-6	ASSSWGFGANVLT
12	TRBV7-2	TRBJ2-3	ASSRGGATDTQY
12	TRBV5-4	TRBJ1-1	ASSLSGGNTEAF
14	TRBV15	TRBJ2-6	ATSRDQSSGANVLT
12	TRBV9	TRBJ1-4	ASAPSVANEKLF
12	TRBV7-9	TRBJ1-2	ASSLGGANYGYT
11	TRBV19	TRBJ1-2	ASTRQGYYGYT
12	TRBV5-4	TRBJ1-1	ASGRIQMNTEAF
13	TRBV7-2	TRBJ1-3	ASSLVGAGGNTIY
8	TRBV12-3/TRBV12-4	TRBJ1-2	ASSRYGYT
12	TRBV7-9	TRBJ1-1	ASSLASGLWEAF
12	TRBV25-1	TRBJ1-6	ASSVTGMLSPLH
11	TRBV5-4	TRBJ1-1	ASWNGGDTEAF
11	TRBV9	TRBJ2-7	ASRPDNSYEQY
10	TRBV6-5	TRBJ1-3	ASSSFGNTIY
12	TRBV5-6	TRBJ1-1	ASSLGTGITEAF
16	TRBV27	TRBJ2-3	ASSFVSASGVGTDTQY
14	TRBV4-2	TRBJ2-1	ASSQATSGGYNEQF
11	TRBV7-6	TRBJ2-7	ASSLARGSEQY
15	TRBV5-6	TRBJ1-2	ASSFSPGTGNNYGYT
13	TRBV7-6	TRBJ2-7	ASSLAAGFVYEQY
12	TRBV30	TRBJ1-1	AWSQAGTHHEAF
10	TRBV5-6	TRBJ2-3	ASSLGRDSRY
12	TRBV30	TRBJ1-5	AWSQGGSDQPQH
11	TRBV7-6	TRBJ1-6	ASSTNRNSPLH
11	TRBV5-5	TRBJ1-2	ASSRGHLYGYT
13	TRBV27	TRBJ1-2	ASSFSDQGGYGYT
11	TRBV6-1	TRBJ1-6	ASSEADRTPLH
11	TRBV27	TRBJ2-7	ASRTSGSYEQY
13	TRBV7-2	TRBJ2-1	ASRPKGSGYNEQF
14	TRBV7-9	TRBJ2-1	ASSLIITSGRNEQF
11	TRBV6-5	TRBJ1-2	ASRTGVFYGYT
13	TRBV2	TRBJ2-7	ASSEARGGLYEQY
12	TRBV5-1	TRBJ2-5	ASSPVTGQETQY
17	TRBV19	TRBJ1-4	ARPMGGAGGIATNEKLF
14	TRBV28	TRBJ1-5	ASTFFTDRVGQPQH
16	TRBV27	TRBJ2-7	ASMSPSGGAARSYEQY
13	TRBV10-3	TRBJ1-3	AISEQGLSGNTIY
14	TRBV10-1	TRBJ1-6	ASSSRDATGDSPLH
11	TRBV30	TRBJ1-1	AWSADRNTEAF
9	TRBV7-9	TRBJ1-4	ASSLLEKRF
13	TRBV19	TRBJ1-2	ASSDPGQGHYGYT
11	TRBV10-1	TRBJ1-2	ASSGSRGKGYT
9	TRBV6-5	TRBJ1-1	ASSRDTEAF
13	TRBV28	TRBJ2-3	ASRPTLGGPDTQY